These 27 T cell receptor beta chains came from one sample sequenced in a study of cytomegalovirus exposure and HLA in healthy donors. Amplification used 60 Vbeta primers and 13 Jbeta primers. Sequencing used immunoSEQ multiplex PCR; TCRdb keeps in-frame clones, though not all of them. The sample table includes approximately 110,000 clones. Source material: PBMCs. Source of these receptors: a man aged 25-40 years in good health and CMV-seronegative.

The chain carries TRBV10-2 and TRBJ2-7; no firm D call. Deletions cut 0 bases from V and 2 bases from J, with 14 bases between. The CDR3 runs 16 residues. Germline lookup yields CDR1 WSHSY and CDR2 SAAADI. Written as DNA, the CDR3 is TGCGCCAGCAGTGAGTCTCCAGCGTTCATCCCCTACGAGCAGTACTTC. Translated, it gives CASSESPAFIPYEQYF.

V gene TRBV28 combines with J gene TRBJ1-5; 7 bases fit TRBD1. CDR1 and CDR2 (germline): MDHEN, SYDVKM. CDR3 length equals 15 residues. Trimming removed 5 bases from V and 4 bases from J; junction bases left unmatched: 8. DNA of the CDR3: TGTGCCAGCAGTCCCACAGGGGCGGTTAATCAGCCCCAGCATTTT. The encoded protein is CASSPTGAVNQPQHF. The variable domain in full, completed from reference TRBV28 and TRBJ1-5, reads DVKVTQSSRYLVKRTGEKVFLECVQDMDHENMFWYRQDPGLGLRLIYFSYDVKMKEKGDIPEGYSVSREKKERFSLILESASTNQTSMYLCASSPTGAVNQPQHFGDGTRLSIL.

This chain joins TRBV18 and TRBJ1-4; 8 bases are shared with TRBD1. CDR1 KGHSH and CDR2 LQKENI come from the germline V gene. The CDR3 runs 15 residues. Losses at the gene ends were 6 bases for V and 4 bases for J; bases not matched to a gene: 7. The DNA of the CDR3 is TGTGCCAGCTCGCCCAGGGGGCTGGGTAATGAAAAACTGTTTTTT. It translates to CASSPRGLGNEKLFF.

The chain joins TRBV30 to TRBJ1-1; D possibly corresponds to TRBD1 (6 bases). The V end was cut by 5 bases, the J end by 0 bases, with 19 bases between. The CDR3 has 16 amino acids. The germline gives CDR1 GTSNPN, CDR2 SVGIG (reference sequence). CDR3 residues: CAWGGGKGGLNTEAFF. DNA of the CDR3: TGTGCCTGGGGAGGGGGGAAGGGAGGGCTGAACACTGAAGCTTTCTTT.

The rearrangement joins TRBV2 to TRBJ1-5; 7 nucleotides agree with TRBD1. The CDR3 loop spans 14 amino acids. V shed 4 bases and J 3 bases; nucleotides not matched to a gene: 3. Germline CDR1 reads SNHLY; CDR2 reads FYNNEI. CDR3 bases: TGTGCCAGCAGTGCGGGACAGAACAATCAGCCCCAGCATTTT. This sequence encodes CASSAGQNNQPQHF.

DNA for the CDR3: TGTGCCAGCTCACCAAACGGGGGTTACGAGCAGTACTTC. Its protein is CASSPNGGYEQYF. The chain recombines TRBV18 with TRBJ2-7; D perhaps matches TRBD2 (6 bases). CDR1 and CDR2 (germline): KGHSH, LQKENI. Trimming stripped 2 bases from V and 4 bases from J, with 9 bases between. The CDR3 consists of 13 residues.

The chain joins TRBV5-1 to TRBJ2-2; TRBD1 agrees at 7 bases. The germline CDR1 and CDR2 sequences are SGHRS and YFSETQ. This CDR3 has 15 residues. V was clipped by 0 bases and J by 3 bases; unmatched bases: 2. The CDR3 reads CASSLGQGDTGELFF. CDR3 DNA sequence: TGCGCCAGCAGCTTGGGCCAGGGGGACACCGGGGAGCTGTTTTTT.

The chain combines TRBV18 with TRBJ2-3, with TRBD1 matching 7 bases. CDR1 is KGHSH and CDR2 is LQKENI in the germline V gene. The V segment lost 6 bases and the J segment 0 bases; nucleotides outside the gene matches: 9. The CDR3 covers 16 residues. As DNA, the CDR3 is TGTGCCAGCTCTCCCCTAGACAGGGCTAGCACAGATACGCAGTATTTT. It codes for CASSPLDRASTDTQYF.

The chain carries TRBV19 and TRBJ1-1; tentative D call: TRBD1 (6 bases). The V gene's germline CDR1 is LNHDA and CDR2 SQIVND (reference sequence). CDR3 size: 14 residues. Trimming pared 3 bases from V and 5 bases from J, leaving 13 bases between. The CDR3 spells CASSMNRVTTEAFF. In DNA form, the CDR3 reads TGTGCCAGTAGTATGAACAGGGTCACTACTGAAGCTTTCTTT. Full variable domain (remainder filled in from reference TRBV19 and TRBJ1-1): DGGITQSPKYLFRKEGQNVTLSCEQNLNHDAMYWYRQDPGQGLRLIYYSQIVNDFQKGDIAEGYSVSREKKESFPLTVTSAQKNPTAFYLCASSMNRVTTEAFFGQGTRLTVV.

This rearrangement joins TRBV25-1 to TRBJ2-6; D might be TRBD1 (6 bases). Germline-derived CDR1 and CDR2 are MGHDK and SYGVNS. V was cut by 5 bases and J by 3 bases, with 14 bases left in between. The CDR3 contains 16 residues. The CDR3 reads CASSQTGLGGANVLTF. CDR3 nucleotide sequence: TGTGCCAGCAGTCAGACAGGTCTAGGTGGGGCCAACGTCCTGACTTTC.

The chain couples TRBV9 to TRBJ2-1; a possible D gene is TRBD2 (6 bases). Trimming removed 3 bases from V and 0 bases from J, with 10 bases in between. The germline gives CDR1 SGDLS, CDR2 YYNGEE. CDR3 length: 15 amino acids. The CDR3 reads CASSASVSSYNEQFF. The CDR3 region has the DNA TGTGCCAGCAGCGCTAGCGTAAGCTCCTACAATGAGCAGTTCTTC.

This chain connects TRBV27 to TRBJ1-1, with D perhaps TRBD1 (5 bases). The CDR3 has 13 residues. Germline V gene data show CDR1 as MNHEY and CDR2 as SMNVEV (reference sequence). V gave up 5 bases and J gave up 8 bases, with 15 bases separating them. The CDR3 sequence is CASSTQGGWEAFF. CDR3 sequence (DNA): TGTGCCAGCAGTACCCAGGGTGGTTGGGAAGCTTTCTTT.

The chain employs TRBV15 and TRBJ2-1, with D possibly TRBD2 on 7 matching bases. Trimming shortened V by 8 bases and J by 3 bases, and 20 bases separated the two germline ends. This CDR3 is built from 16 residues. The germline V gene encodes CDR1 LNHNV and CDR2 YYDKDF (reference sequence). CDR3 coding DNA: TGTGCCACCCGCCCCGGGTCGGGGGGCGACTACAATGAGCAGTTCTTC. It codes for CATRPGSGGDYNEQFF.

The chain combines TRBV30 with TRBJ2-5; 8 nucleotides line up with TRBD2. This CDR3 has 15 amino acids. Germline V gives CDR1 GTSNPN, CDR2 SVGIG (reference sequence). The V gene end was trimmed by 2 bases and the J gene end by 4 bases; junction bases not matched to a gene: 9. The CDR3 is CAWSPTSGGGETQYF. For the CDR3, the DNA is TGTGCCTGGAGTCCCACCAGCGGGGGCGGAGAGACCCAGTACTTC.

The J gene is TRBJ2-6, the V gene TRBV11-1; D may be TRBD1 (6 bases). Trimming pared 3 bases from V and 6 bases from J, leaving 12 bases between. The germline gives CDR1 SGHAT, CDR2 FQDESV (reference sequence). CDR3 length: 15 amino acids. Here the CDR3 reads CASSFSGASANVLTF. The CDR3, as DNA: TGTGCCAGCAGCTTCTCAGGGGCCTCGGCCAACGTCCTGACTTTC.

The CDR3 sequence is CASSLGQGGSPLHF. For the CDR3, the DNA is TGTGCCAGCTCACTCGGACAGGGCGGTTCACCCCTCCACTTT. This chain links TRBV18 with TRBJ1-6; 8 bases map to TRBD1. The V gene end was trimmed by 4 bases and the J gene end by 9 bases; junction bases not matched to a gene: 5. CDR1 is KGHSH and CDR2 is LQKENI in the germline V gene. The CDR3 spans 14 residues.

The rearrangement uses TRBV9 and TRBJ2-2, with D unresolved. This CDR3 comprises 15 residues. Trimming pared 0 bases from V and 4 bases from J, leaving 10 bases between. The germline V gene encodes CDR1 SGDLS and CDR2 YYNGEE. Here the CDR3 reads CASSVGAPGTGELFF. Written as DNA, the CDR3 is TGTGCCAGCAGCGTAGGAGCACCGGGCACCGGGGAGCTGTTTTTT.

The chain links TRBV30 to TRBJ1-5, with a tentative D call TRBD1 (6 bases). The CDR3 is 14 amino acids. With 7 bases removed from V and 5 bases from J, the gap between germline ends came to 18 bases. Germline CDR1 GTSNPN, CDR2 SVGIG (reference sequence). In DNA form, the CDR3 reads TGTGCCTACACGAGACAGGCTGGGGATCAGCCCCAGCATTTT. Protein sequence: CAYTRQAGDQPQHF.

The chain employs TRBV5-6 and TRBJ2-3, with D perhaps matching TRBD1 (8 bases). Germline CDR1 SGHDT, CDR2 YYEEEE. Trimming removed 6 bases from V and 5 bases from J, with 16 bases in between. The CDR3 extends over 14 amino acids. The CDR3 DNA is TGTGCCAGCATCCGGACAGGGAGGGAAGATACGCAGTATTTT. Amino acid sequence: CASIRTGREDTQYF.

This sequence joins TRBV28 and TRBJ1-2; 7 bases fit TRBD1. Germline lookup yields CDR1 MDHEN and CDR2 SYDVKM. V lost 6 bases, J lost 4 bases, and 14 bases stayed unmatched. The CDR3 runs 16 residues. As DNA, the CDR3 is TGTGCCAGCAGAGCTCCCGGACAGGCGGCTGGCTATGGCTACACCTTC. It encodes CASRAPGQAAGYGYTF.

This rearrangement joins TRBV6-1 to TRBJ2-7; D is possibly TRBD2 (6 bases). V was pared by 1 base and J by 6 bases, with 19 bases between. Germline V gives CDR1 MNHNS, CDR2 SASEGT. The CDR3 consists of 16 residues. The CDR3: CASSEVGGALGSEQYF. The CDR3, as DNA: TGTGCCAGCAGTGAAGTCGGCGGGGCCTTGGGCAGCGAGCAGTACTTC.

The rearrangement joins TRBV13 to TRBJ2-5; perhaps TRBD2 as D (7 bases). TRBJ2-7 explains the end of the DNA better; the J call may be wrong. CDR3 size: 15 residues. In germline, CDR1 is PRHDT, CDR2 FYEKMQ (reference sequence). Here the CDR3 DNA reads TGTGCCAGCAGCTTAGGGCGGGGGCCCTCCTACGAGCAGTACTTC. Translation gives CASSLGRGPSYEQYF.

The V gene is TRBV5-1, the J gene TRBJ2-3; D uncertain. This CDR3 region has 14 residues. CDR1 is SGHRS and CDR2 is YFSETQ in the germline V gene. V gave up 2 bases and J gave up 4 bases, with 11 bases separating them. DNA of the CDR3: TGCGCCAGCAGCTTTGCTCCAAGCGCAGATACGCAGTATTTT. It translates to CASSFAPSADTQYF.

The DNA of the CDR3 is TGTGCCAGCAGCTTAGCGTTGACAGCACCGGTCCACTTT. It yields the protein CASSLALTAPVHF. V gene TRBV7-9 combines with J gene TRBJ1-6; perhaps TRBD1 as D (5 bases). Germline V gene data show CDR1 as SEHNR and CDR2 as FQNEAQ (reference sequence). V was trimmed by 0 bases and J by 17 bases, leaving 14 bases between them. The CDR3 is 13 amino acids.

The chain combines TRBV6-5 with TRBJ1-3; no definite D call. The CDR3 runs 14 residues. The germline V and J ends were trimmed by 7 bases and 2 bases, with 12 bases remaining between them. Germline V CDR1 and CDR2: MNHEY, SVGAGI. Written as DNA, the CDR3 is TGTGCCAGCAAAGAGGGAGGAGCTGGAAACACCATATATTTT. Its translation: CASKEGGAGNTIYF.

This chain joins TRBV19 and TRBJ1-3; D is perhaps TRBD1 (6 bases). V was pared by 3 bases and J by 2 bases, with 23 bases between. Germline V gives CDR1 LNHDA, CDR2 SQIVND (reference sequence). This CDR3 has 19 amino acids. The CDR3: CASSIPGHHNNRAGNTIYF. Written as DNA, the CDR3 is TGTGCCAGTAGTATTCCGGGACACCATAATAATCGAGCTGGAAACACCATATATTTT.

This chain uses TRBV28 with TRBJ2-6; the match to TRBD1 covers 8 bases. J lost 2 bases, V lost 2 bases, and 8 bases had no gene match. Germline CDR1 is MDHEN and CDR2 is SYDVKM. The CDR3 runs to 18 residues. CDR3 residues: CASSLLGQGVTGANVLTF. The DNA for the CDR3 is TGTGCCAGCAGTTTACTAGGACAGGGTGTGACTGGGGCCAACGTCCTGACTTTC.